Presented here are 20 T cell receptor beta chains from one specimen sequenced in a study of T-cell memory formation after mild COVID-19. MiXCR was run by TCRdb on the 5' RACE reads, yielding one entry per CDR3 protein. The sample has just under 550,000 distinct CDR3 sequences; roughly 22% are singletons. The sequenced material came from PBMCs or a T cell subset sorted from them (not recorded which). These receptors came from an adult woman who had mild COVID-19 (a few samples of this study predate the infection). Cell type and time point are not known.

This clonotype was recorded a few times. The chain employs TRBV5-4 and TRBJ2-7; TRBD2 agrees at 9 bases. The germline CDR1 and CDR2 sequences are SGHNT and YYREEE (reference sequence). Trimming cost V 5 bases and J 0 bases; bases outside gene matches: 9. CDR3 length: 16 residues. The CDR3 is CASSPSGAESSYEQYF. DNA of the CDR3: TGTGCCAGCAGTCCTAGCGGGGCCGAAAGCTCCTACGAGCAGTACTTC.

This clonotype came up a few times. The gene calls are TRBV5-1 and TRBJ1-1; D is unclear. CDR1 and CDR2 (germline): SGHRS, YFSETQ. The CDR3 is 15 residues long. V lost 4 bases and J lost 4, with 17 bases in between. CDR3 protein: CASSPQVLGSTEAFF. DNA of the CDR3: TGCGCCAGCAGCCCCCAAGTGCTGGGGTCCACTGAAGCTTTCTTT.

This clonotype showed up just a few times. The rearrangement joins TRBV12-3 or TRBV12-4 to TRBJ2-2; 8 bases map to TRBD1. Germline trimming cut 5 bases from V and 6 bases from J; bases unmatched to any gene: 5. The CDR3 is 14 amino acids. The CDR3 DNA is TGTGCCAGCAGTCTGGGACAGGCCCCCGGGGAGCTGTTTTTT. Protein sequence: CASSLGQAPGELFF.

The CDR3 nucleotides are TGTGCCACCAGTGAACACCGGGACCTTAGCACAGATACGCAGTATTTT. Protein sequence: CATSEHRDLSTDTQYF. V is TRBV24-1 and J is TRBJ2-3, with D perhaps TRBD1 or TRBD2 (5 bases each). CDR3 length: 16 residues. Trimming shortened V by 4 bases and J by 0 bases, and 13 bases separated the two germline ends. Germline-derived CDR1 and CDR2 are KGHDR and SFDVKD.

This clonotype was found a few times. The CDR3 bases are TGTGCCAATTACCGGGACAGGCGCTCCTACGAGCAGTACTTC. As protein: CANYRDRRSYEQYF. The chain combines TRBV5-6 with TRBJ2-7; 8 bases fit TRBD1. CDR1 and CDR2 from the germline V gene are SGHDT and YYEEEE. After removal of 9 bases from V and 0 bases from J, the junction contained 8 bases not matched to a gene. CDR3 length: 14 amino acids.

The chain has TRBV7-9 and TRBJ2-7; D ambiguous. Trimming removed 4 bases at V and 1 base at J, with 11 bases between. CDR1 is SEHNR, CDR2 FQNEAQ, per germline (reference sequence). The CDR3 has 14 residues. The CDR3 nucleotides read TGTGCCAGCAGCTCGCCATATGGTTCCTACGAGCAGTACTTC. Its translation is CASSSPYGSYEQYF.

This clonotype has a handful of counts. The V and J genes are TRBV7-9 and TRBJ1-1; D remains unclear. The CDR3 is made up of 12 amino acids. The germline V gene has CDR1 SEHNR and CDR2 FQNEAQ (reference sequence). The V gene lost 5 bases and the J gene lost 7 bases, with 11 bases spanning the gap. CDR3 in DNA: TGTGCCAGCAGCCCCGGAGGTAATGAAGCTTTCTTT. Amino acid sequence: CASSPGGNEAFF.

About this clonotype: At one of its ends the junction is not consistent with the germline gene, which may arise from a read error. J is TRBJ2-7 and V is TRBV7-9; 7 bases agree with TRBD2. Germline V CDR1 and CDR2: SEHNR, FQNEAQ (reference sequence). The CDR3 consists of 17 residues. This chain's CDR3 is CASSSAAGFPNGGEQYF. CDR3 DNA: TGTGCAAGCAGCTCCGCGGCAGGGTTCCCAAACGGGGGGGAGCAGTACTTC.

In nucleotides, the CDR3 is TGTGCCAGTAGTTCTAGCGGGAGGAGCTCCTACGAGCAGTACTTC. Its translation: CASSSSGRSSYEQYF. The chain employs TRBV19 and TRBJ2-7; TRBD2 matches 11 bases. The V gene's germline CDR1 is LNHDA and CDR2 SQIVND (reference sequence). Unmatched junction bases numbered 3, after V lost 5 bases and J lost 0 bases. There are 15 residues in the CDR3. Full variable domain (outside the CDR3, taken from reference TRBV19 and TRBJ2-7): DGGITQSPKYLFRKEGQNVTLSCEQNLNHDAMYWYRQDPGQGLRLIYYSQIVNDFQKGDIAEGYSVSREKKESFPLTVTSAQKNPTAFYLCASSSSGRSSYEQYFGPGTRLTVT.

This chain links TRBV7-2 with TRBJ1-3; 7 bases align to TRBD1. The CDR3 runs 16 residues. The V and J ends lost 2 bases and 3 bases, in that order; junction bases with no gene match: 7. CDR1 SGHTA and CDR2 FQGNSA come from the germline V gene. CDR3 in DNA: TGTGCCAGCAGCTTAAGGTGGGGGACAGTTGGAAACACCATATATTTT. Translating it yields CASSLRWGTVGNTIYF. The complete variable domain, with remaining parts taken from reference TRBV7-2 and TRBJ1-3, reads GAGVSQSPSNKVTEKGKDVELRCDPISGHTALYWYRQSLGQGLEFLIYFQGNSAPDKSGLPSDRFSAERTGGSVSTLTIQRTQQEDSAVYLCASSLRWGTVGNTIYFGEGSWLTVV.

In its sample, this clonotype was seen a few times. The rearrangement uses TRBV4-1 and TRBJ2-4; the D gene is possibly TRBD1 (5 bases). V lost 6 bases and J 4 bases, leaving 7 bases between the germline ends. This CDR3 region has 12 residues. CDR1 is MGHRA and CDR2 is YSYEKL in the germline V gene. Here the CDR3 DNA reads TGCGCCAGCAGTGACAGAAAAAACATTCAGTACTTC. It is translated as CASSDRKNIQYF.

The chain employs TRBV6-2 or TRBV6-3 and TRBJ2-1, with D unresolved. Germline values: CDR1 MNHEY, CDR2 SVGEGT. The CDR3 totals 15 residues. With 2 bases removed from V and 7 bases from J, the gap between germline ends came to 15 bases. The CDR3 DNA is TGTGCCAGCAGTTACGGTGGCGGTACAGCGAATGAGCAGTTCTTC. Encoded protein: CASSYGGGTANEQFF.

This clonotype came up many times. The rearrangement joins TRBV5-1 to TRBJ2-7; perhaps TRBD1 as D (6 bases). The CDR3 loop spans 13 amino acids. Trimming pared 4 bases from V and 7 bases from J, leaving 15 bases between. Germline assignment: CDR1 SGHRS and CDR2 YFSETQ. CDR3 protein: CASSRHRDGEQYF. The CDR3 nucleotides read TGCGCCAGCAGCCGACACAGGGACGGGGAGCAGTACTTC.

The rearrangement uses TRBV11-1 and TRBJ2-7; TRBD1 agrees at 8 bases. J was trimmed by 2 bases and V by 5 bases; bases with no gene match: 8. Germline V gene sequence: CDR1 SGHAT, CDR2 FQDESV (reference sequence). CDR3 length: 15 residues. The CDR3 DNA follows: TGTGCCAGCAGCCAGGGGGTACAGGGGGCCTACGAGCAGTACTTC. It yields the protein CASSQGVQGAYEQYF. Based on the CDR3 plus reference TRBV11-1 and TRBJ2-7, the full variable domain is EAEVAQSPRYKITEKSQAVAFWCDPISGHATLYWYRQILGQGPELLVQFQDESVVDDSQLPKDRFSAERLKGVDSTLKIQPAELGDSAMYLCASSQGVQGAYEQYFGPGTRLTVT.

This clonotype was detected ten times or more. The chain couples TRBV5-4 to TRBJ2-2, with D maybe TRBD2 (5 bases). CDR3 length: 16 residues. The germline V gene has CDR1 SGHNT and CDR2 YYREEE (reference sequence). V gave up 2 bases and J gave up 5 bases, with 16 bases separating them. DNA of the CDR3: TGTGCCAGCAGCTTTAAACTGGTAGGAGGTACCGGGGAGCTGTTTTTT. The encoded protein is CASSFKLVGGTGELFF.

This clonotype was picked up a small number of times. The rearrangement uses TRBV3-1 and TRBJ2-4; 12 nucleotides match TRBD1. Germline V gives CDR1 LGHDT, CDR2 YNNKEL (reference sequence). With V trimmed by 2 bases and J by 4 bases, 12 bases remained unmatched. The CDR3 is made up of 19 amino acids. CDR3 sequence (DNA): TGTGCCAGCAGCCAACCCCGGGACAGGGGGCACCACACTAAAAACATTCAGTACTTC. It translates to CASSQPRDRGHHTKNIQYF. The whole variable domain, remainder taken from reference TRBV3-1 and TRBJ2-4, is DTAVSQTPKYLVTQMGNDKSIKCEQNLGHDTMYWYKQDSKKFLKIMFSYNNKELIINETVPNRFSPKSPDKAHLNLHINSLELGDSAVYFCASSQPRDRGHHTKNIQYFGAGTRLSVL.

This clonotype showed up just once. The chain couples TRBV4-1 to TRBJ2-7, with D perhaps assigned TRBD1 or TRBD2 (5 bases each). From germline, CDR1 is MGHRA and CDR2 YSYEKL. V shed 1 base and J shed 2 bases, with 15 bases lying between them. The CDR3 loop spans 16 amino acids. The CDR3 sequence: CASSQVVEGSTYEQYF. Here the CDR3 DNA reads TGCGCCAGCAGCCAAGTAGTTGAGGGGTCCACCTACGAGCAGTACTTC.

In its sample, this clonotype was seen a few times. This sequence joins TRBV27 and TRBJ2-1; 7 nucleotides align to TRBD1. The V segment lost 5 bases and the J segment 1 base; nucleotides outside the gene matches: 8. CDR3 length: 16 residues. The germline CDR1 and CDR2 sequences are MNHEY and SMNVEV (reference sequence). DNA of the CDR3: TGTGCCAGCAGTCACGGGACAGTACCTTCCTACAATGAGCAGTTCTTC. Translation gives CASSHGTVPSYNEQFF.

This clonotype was counted ten times or more. J is TRBJ2-7 and V is TRBV12-3 or TRBV12-4; 7 positions agree with TRBD1. This CDR3 contains 11 residues. Trimming at V came to 6 bases and at J to 6 bases, leaving 2 bases not matched to a gene. The CDR3 DNA reads TGTGCCAGCAGCCCAGGGGGCGAGCAGTACTTC. Encoded protein: CASSPGGEQYF.

This clonotype was observed a few times. The gene calls are TRBV7-9 and TRBJ2-1, with TRBD2 identical over 10 bases. Germline CDR1 SEHNR, CDR2 FQNEAQ (reference sequence). V shed 3 bases, J shed 4 bases, and the junction held 15 bases outside the gene matches. The CDR3 length is 19 residues. CDR3 region: CASSFESPSLAGVYNEQFF. The CDR3 DNA reads as TGTGCCAGCAGCTTCGAATCCCCCTCCCTAGCGGGAGTATACAATGAGCAGTTCTTC.